Shown below are 12 T cell receptor beta chains from a single sample sequenced in a study of CD8 T cells in Susac syndrome. An amount of RNA that ranged from roughly 0.45 to 1 ug was reverse transcribed with random hexamers. Each CDR3 protein is one row after TCRdb ran MiXCR on the immunoSEQ multiplex PCR reads. The table has around 71,000 distinct CDR3 sequences, about 92% seen once. The sequencing sample was made of CD4+ T cells from PBMCs. The source of these receptors is a human donor with Susac syndrome.

The chain employs TRBV7-9 and TRBJ2-3, with D maybe TRBD1 (6 bases). The CDR3 length is 14 residues. Germline CDR1 is SEHNR and CDR2 is FQNEAQ (reference sequence). The V and J ends lost 4 bases and 2 bases respectively, with 10 bases between them. The CDR3 DNA is TGTGCCAGCAGCTCACAGGGCCTCACAGATACGCAGTATTTT. It yields the protein CASSSQGLTDTQYF.

The chain combines TRBV12-3 or TRBV12-4 with TRBJ2-2, with a possible D match to TRBD2 (6 bases). The CDR3 covers 14 residues. V was shortened by 2 bases and J by 6 bases, with 10 bases between the two germline ends. CDR3 sequence (DNA): TGTGCCAGCAGTTTACGGAGGGATTCCGGGGAGCTGTTTTTT. Translation: CASSLRRDSGELFF.

This clonotype was found once. V gene TRBV29-1 combines with J gene TRBJ1-1, with D possibly TRBD1 on 6 matching bases. Germline assignment: CDR1 SQVTM and CDR2 ANQGSEA. The CDR3 runs 13 residues. The ends were cut back, 4 bases at V and 1 base at J, with 10 bases in the middle. This CDR3 is CSVGRGGNTEAFF. The CDR3 coding sequence is TGCAGCGTTGGAAGAGGGGGGAACACTGAAGCTTTCTTT.

The chain carries TRBV20-1 and TRBJ1-6; D unclear. Trimming pared 5 bases from V and 4 bases from J, leaving 9 bases between. The CDR3 totals 13 residues. Germline loops: CDR1 DFQATT, CDR2 SNEGSKA (reference sequence). The CDR3 protein is CSADGLYNSPLHF. The CDR3 DNA sequence: TGCAGTGCTGACGGGCTATATAATTCACCCCTCCACTTT.

The chain employs TRBV5-7 and TRBJ2-3, with TRBD1 matching over 8 bases. TRBV5-7 is classed as an ORF, of uncertain function. V gave up 4 bases and J gave up 6 bases; unmatched junction bases: 13. The CDR3 is 16 amino acids. CDR3 nucleotides: TGTGCCAGCAGCAAAAAAGAAAGGACAGGGAGGGATACGCAGTATTTT. It is translated as CASSKKERTGRDTQYF.

The rearrangement uses TRBV28 and TRBJ2-7, with D uncertain. Germline V CDR1 and CDR2: MDHEN, SYDVKM. The V and J ends lost 10 bases and 2 bases respectively, with 18 bases between them. CDR3 length: 14 residues. The CDR3 sequence: CATRRSSVPYEQYF. The CDR3 DNA reads TGTGCCACCAGACGGAGCTCAGTCCCCTACGAGCAGTACTTC.

The chain links TRBV5-6 to TRBJ1-2, with D perhaps TRBD1 (5 bases). This CDR3 is built from 16 residues. Per germline, CDR1 SGHDT and CDR2 YYEEEE. Trimming removed 2 bases at V and 5 bases at J, with 19 bases between. CDR3 in amino acids: CASSFRAFGASYGYTF. The CDR3 region has the DNA TGTGCCAGCAGCTTTAGAGCTTTCGGGGCTTCATATGGCTACACCTTC.

V is TRBV18 and J is TRBJ1-1; D unclear. Germline loops: CDR1 KGHSH, CDR2 LQKENI. Trimming pared 3 bases from V and 11 bases from J, leaving 16 bases between. CDR3 length: 13 residues. The chain's CDR3 is CASSPGYLEDAFF. Written as DNA, the CDR3 is TGTGCCAGCTCACCCGGTTATTTGGAGGATGCTTTCTTT.

The chain has TRBV2 and TRBJ1-6; D remains ambiguous. V was pared by 4 bases and J by 9 bases, with 7 bases between. This CDR3 is 12 amino acids long. Per germline, CDR1 SNHLY and CDR2 FYNNEI. CDR3 sequence (DNA): TGTGCCAGCAGTGCGGGGTCTTCACCCCTCCACTTT. Translated: CASSAGSSPLHF.

This chain uses TRBV30 with TRBJ2-1, with D maybe TRBD2 (6 bases). This CDR3 contains 14 residues. Trimming took 5 bases from V and 5 from J, leaving 16 bases between them. Germline values: CDR1 GTSNPN, CDR2 SVGIG (reference sequence). The CDR3 DNA reads TGTGCCTGGTCCGGGACTGACATGAACAATGAGCAGTTCTTC. As protein: CAWSGTDMNNEQFF.

V gene TRBV19 combines with J gene TRBJ2-7, with TRBD1 matching over 8 bases. The germline gives CDR1 LNHDA, CDR2 SQIVND (reference sequence). V shed 1 base and J 3 bases; nucleotides not matched to a gene: 5. This CDR3 is built from 15 residues. The CDR3 reads CASSIAGTGGYEQYF. The CDR3 DNA sequence: TGTGCCAGTAGTATAGCTGGAACAGGGGGCTACGAGCAGTACTTC.

CDR3 sequence reads: CSPRGRDTDTQYF. CDR3 coding DNA: TGCAGTCCACGGGGGCGGGACACAGATACGCAGTATTTT. The chain recombines TRBV20-1 with TRBJ2-3; D tentatively fits TRBD1 or TRBD2 (6 bases each). This CDR3 spans 13 amino acids. Germline CDR1 and CDR2: DFQATT and SNEGSKA (reference sequence). Trimming pared 8 bases from V and 2 bases from J, leaving 14 bases between.